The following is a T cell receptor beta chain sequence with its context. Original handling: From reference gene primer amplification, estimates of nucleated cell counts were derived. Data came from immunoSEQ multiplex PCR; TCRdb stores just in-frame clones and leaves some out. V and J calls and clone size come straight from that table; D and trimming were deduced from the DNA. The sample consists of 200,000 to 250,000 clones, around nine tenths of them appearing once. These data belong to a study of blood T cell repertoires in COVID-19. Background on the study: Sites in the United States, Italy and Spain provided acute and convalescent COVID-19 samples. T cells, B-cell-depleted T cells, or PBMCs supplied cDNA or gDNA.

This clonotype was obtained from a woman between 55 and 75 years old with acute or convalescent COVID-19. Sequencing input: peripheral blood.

The CDR3 sequence: CASSMLGTSKETQYF. As DNA, the CDR3 is TGTGCCAGTAGTATGTTAGGGACTAGCAAAGAGACCCAGTACTTC. This chain links TRBV19 with TRBJ2-5, with 9 nucleotides matching TRBD2. After removal of 3 bases from V and 3 bases from J, the junction contained 5 bases not matched to a gene. The CDR3 covers 15 residues. The germline V gene encodes CDR1 LNHDA and CDR2 SQIVND (reference sequence).